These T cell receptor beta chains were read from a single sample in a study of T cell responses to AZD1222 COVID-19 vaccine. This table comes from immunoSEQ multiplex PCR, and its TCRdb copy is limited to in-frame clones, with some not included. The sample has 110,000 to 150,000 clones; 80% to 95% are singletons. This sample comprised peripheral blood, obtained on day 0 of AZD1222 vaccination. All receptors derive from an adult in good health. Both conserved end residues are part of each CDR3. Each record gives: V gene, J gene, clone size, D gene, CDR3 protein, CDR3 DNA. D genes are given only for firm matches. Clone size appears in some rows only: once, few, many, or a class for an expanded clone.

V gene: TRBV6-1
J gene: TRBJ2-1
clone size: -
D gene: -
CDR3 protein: CASSDRDKYNEQFF
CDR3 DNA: TGTGCCAGCAGTGATAGGGACAAATACAATGAGCAGTTCTTC

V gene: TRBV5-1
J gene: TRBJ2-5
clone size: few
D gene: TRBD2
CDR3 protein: CASSLIPSGAETQYF
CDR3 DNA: TGCGCCAGCAGCTTGATACCTAGCGGGGCAGAGACCCAGTACTTC

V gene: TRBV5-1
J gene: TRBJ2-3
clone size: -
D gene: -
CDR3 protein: CASSRSGVGDTQYF
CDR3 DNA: TGCGCCAGCAGCCGCTCGGGAGTCGGGGATACGCAGTATTTT

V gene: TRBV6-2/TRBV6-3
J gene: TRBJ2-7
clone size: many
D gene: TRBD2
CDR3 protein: CASSYGTSAYEQYF
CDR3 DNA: TGTGCCAGCAGTTACGGGACTAGCGCCTACGAGCAGTACTTC

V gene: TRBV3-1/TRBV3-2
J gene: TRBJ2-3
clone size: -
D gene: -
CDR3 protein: CASSPASTDTQYF
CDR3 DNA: TGTGCCAGCAGCCCGGCAAGCACAGATACGCAGTATTTT

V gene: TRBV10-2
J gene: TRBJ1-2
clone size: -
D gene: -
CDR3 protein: CASTEIGQGRGYGYTF
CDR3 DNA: TGCGCCAGCACCGAGATAGGGCAGGGCCGGGGGTATGGCTACACCTTC

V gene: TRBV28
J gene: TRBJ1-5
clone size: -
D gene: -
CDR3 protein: CASTPGLRNQPQHF
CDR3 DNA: TGTGCCAGCACCCCAGGGCTTCGCAATCAGCCCCAGCATTTT

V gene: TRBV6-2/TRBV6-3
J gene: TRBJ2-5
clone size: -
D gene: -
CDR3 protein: CASSYRSGKETQYF
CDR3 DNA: TGTGCCAGCAGTTACCGGTCAGGTAAAGAGACCCAGTACTTC

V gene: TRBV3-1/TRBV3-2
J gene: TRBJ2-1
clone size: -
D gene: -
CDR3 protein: CASSQVGEASPQFF
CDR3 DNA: TGTGCCAGCAGCCAAGTAGGTGAGGCGTCTCCGCAGTTCTTC

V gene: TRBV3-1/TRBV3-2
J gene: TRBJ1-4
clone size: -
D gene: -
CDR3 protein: CASGQSNEKLFF
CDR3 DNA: TGTGCCAGCGGACAGTCTAATGAAAAACTGTTTTTT

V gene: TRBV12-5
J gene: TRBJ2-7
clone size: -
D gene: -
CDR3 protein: CASGLVPTYEQYF
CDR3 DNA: TGTGCTAGTGGTTTGGTACCGACCTACGAGCAGTACTTC

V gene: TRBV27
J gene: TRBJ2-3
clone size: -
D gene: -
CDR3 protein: CASSLLLLPDTQYF
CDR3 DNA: TGTGCCAGCAGTTTATTACTGCTCCCAGATACGCAGTATTTT

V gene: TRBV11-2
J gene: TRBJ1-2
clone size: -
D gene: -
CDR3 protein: CASSTDGYGYTF
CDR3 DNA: TGTGCCAGCAGCACGGATGGCTATGGCTACACCTTC

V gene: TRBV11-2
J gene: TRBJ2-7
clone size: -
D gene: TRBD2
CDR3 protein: CASSSPRGGLAGGGYEQYF
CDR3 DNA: TGTGCCAGCAGCTCACCCCGGGGGGGACTAGCGGGAGGTGGGTACGAGCAGTACTTC

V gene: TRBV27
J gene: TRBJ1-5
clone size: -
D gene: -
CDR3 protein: CASSLLTPPSNQPQHF
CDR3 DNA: TGTGCCAGCAGTTTATTAACCCCACCCAGCAATCAGCCCCAGCATTTT

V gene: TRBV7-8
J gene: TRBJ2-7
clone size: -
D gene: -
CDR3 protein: CASSPADIYEQYF
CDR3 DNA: TGTGCCAGCAGCCCAGCGGACATCTACGAGCAGTACTTC

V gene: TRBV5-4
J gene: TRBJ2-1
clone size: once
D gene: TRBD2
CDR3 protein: CASGRGSEYNEQFF
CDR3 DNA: TGTGCCAGCGGGCGCGGGAGTGAGTACAATGAGCAGTTCTTC

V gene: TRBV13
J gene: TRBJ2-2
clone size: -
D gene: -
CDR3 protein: CASSGAGELFF
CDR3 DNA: TGTGCCAGCTCCGGGGCCGGGGAGCTGTTTTTT

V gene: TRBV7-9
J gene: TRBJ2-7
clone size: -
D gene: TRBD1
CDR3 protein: CASSSNRRDRPWEQYF
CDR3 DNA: TGTGCCAGCAGCTCCAATCGTCGGGACAGGCCCTGGGAGCAGTACTTC

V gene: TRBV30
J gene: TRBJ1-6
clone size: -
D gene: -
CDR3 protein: CAWNRAGSPLHF
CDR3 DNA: TGTGCCTGGAACAGGGCGGGGTCACCCCTCCACTTT

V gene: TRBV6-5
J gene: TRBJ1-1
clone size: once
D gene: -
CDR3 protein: CASSYSNQGGTEAFF
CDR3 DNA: TGTGCCAGCAGTTACTCGAATCAGGGTGGGACTGAAGCTTTCTTT

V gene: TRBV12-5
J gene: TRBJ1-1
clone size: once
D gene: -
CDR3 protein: CASGSSRGARDTEAFF
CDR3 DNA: TGTGCTAGTGGTTCGTCACGGGGGGCCAGGGACACTGAAGCTTTCTTT

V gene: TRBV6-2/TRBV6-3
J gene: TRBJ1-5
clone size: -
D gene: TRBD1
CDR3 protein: CASSYRGTGSYSNQPQHF
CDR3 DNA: TGTGCCAGCAGTTACCGAGGGACAGGGTCTTATAGCAATCAGCCCCAGCATTTT

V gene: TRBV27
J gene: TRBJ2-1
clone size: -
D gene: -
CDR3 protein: CASRQYNNEQFF
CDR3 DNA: TGTGCCAGCAGGCAGTATAACAATGAGCAGTTCTTC

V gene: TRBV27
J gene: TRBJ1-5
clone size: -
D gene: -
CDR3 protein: CASSLGRAAPQHF
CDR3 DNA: TGTGCCAGCAGTTTGGGCAGGGCGGCGCCCCAGCATTTT

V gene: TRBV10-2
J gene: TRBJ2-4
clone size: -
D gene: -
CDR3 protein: CASSEYRVTNGKNIQYF
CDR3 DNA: TGCGCCAGCAGTGAGTACAGGGTAACAAATGGCAAAAACATTCAGTACTTC

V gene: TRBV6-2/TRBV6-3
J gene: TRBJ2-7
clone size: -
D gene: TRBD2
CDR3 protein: CASSWAGGDYEQYF
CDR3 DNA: TGTGCCAGCAGTTGGGCGGGAGGAGATTACGAGCAGTACTTC

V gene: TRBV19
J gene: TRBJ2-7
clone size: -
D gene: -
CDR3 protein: CASSRQDYEQYF
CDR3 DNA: TGTGCCAGTAGTAGGCAGGACTACGAGCAGTACTTC

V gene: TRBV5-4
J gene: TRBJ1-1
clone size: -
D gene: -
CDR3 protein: CASSLAGLEAFF
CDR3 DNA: TGTGCCAGCAGCTTGGCCGGGCTGGAAGCTTTCTTT

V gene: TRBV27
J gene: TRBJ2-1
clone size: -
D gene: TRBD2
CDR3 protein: CASSPGTSGTYNEQFF
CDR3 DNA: TGTGCCAGCAGTCCGGGGACTAGCGGGACCTACAATGAGCAGTTCTTC

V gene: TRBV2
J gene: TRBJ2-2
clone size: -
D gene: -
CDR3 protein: CASSEAPGWTGELFF
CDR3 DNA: TGTGCCAGCAGTGAAGCGCCGGGGTGGACCGGGGAGCTGTTTTTT

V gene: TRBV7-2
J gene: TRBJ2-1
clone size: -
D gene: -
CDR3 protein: CAGRGSSSYNEQFF
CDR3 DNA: TGTGCCGGACGCGGATCGAGCTCCTACAATGAGCAGTTCTTC

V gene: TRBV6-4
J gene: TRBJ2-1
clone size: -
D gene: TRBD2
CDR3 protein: CASRRTSGREYNEQFF
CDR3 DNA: TGTGCCAGCAGGAGGACTAGCGGGAGGGAGTACAATGAGCAGTTCTTC

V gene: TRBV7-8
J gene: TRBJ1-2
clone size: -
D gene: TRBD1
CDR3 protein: CASSLGQGSIYGYTF
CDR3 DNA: TGTGCCAGCAGCCTGGGACAGGGCAGCATCTATGGCTACACCTTC

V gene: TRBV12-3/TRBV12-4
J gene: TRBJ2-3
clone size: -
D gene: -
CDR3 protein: CASSFVADTQYF
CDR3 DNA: TGTGCCAGCAGTTTCGTCGCGGATACGCAGTATTTT

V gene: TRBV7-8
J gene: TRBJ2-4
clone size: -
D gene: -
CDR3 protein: CASSLGTVPVLAKNIQYF
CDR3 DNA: TGTGCCAGCAGCTTAGGGACAGTACCTGTCCTAGCCAAAAACATTCAGTACTTC

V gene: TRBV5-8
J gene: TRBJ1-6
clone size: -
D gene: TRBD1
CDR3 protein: CASLYGQGLSPLHF
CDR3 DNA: TGTGCCAGCCTGTATGGACAGGGACTATCACCCCTCCACTTT